The 2 T cell receptor beta chains below were found in one sample sequenced in a study of blood T cell repertoires in COVID-19. Only in-frame clones appear in the TCRdb table, and some are missing; sequencing was by immunoSEQ multiplex PCR. The sample consists of roughly 330,000 clones, 80% to 90% of them appearing once. Sequenced: peripheral blood. The origin of the receptors is a woman between 50 and 59 years old with acute or convalescent COVID-19.

The CDR3 reads CASSTRSSGVYNEQFF. The CDR3 DNA is TGTGCCAGTAGTACCCGTTCTAGCGGGGTATACAATGAGCAGTTCTTC. The V and J genes are TRBV19 and TRBJ2-1; 9 bases line up with TRBD2. After removal of 4 bases from V and 4 bases from J, the junction contained 8 bases not matched to a gene. This CDR3 is 16 amino acids long. CDR1 and CDR2 from the germline V gene are LNHDA and SQIVND (reference sequence).

The gene calls are TRBV30 and TRBJ1-2; tentatively, D is TRBD1 (6 bases). This CDR3 spans 13 amino acids. Trimming took off 7 bases at V and 7 bases at J, with 19 bases between the two ends. Per germline, CDR1 GTSNPN and CDR2 SVGIG (reference sequence). The DNA for the CDR3 is TGTGCCTCACCCCGCGGGGGCGCAGGTGGCTACACCTTC. Its protein product is CASPRGGAGGYTF.